This note documents a single T cell receptor beta chain sequence. Its antigen is not known. V was pared by 5 bases and J by 6 bases, with 4 bases of the junction left unmatched. Germline V lookup: CDR1 MNHNS, CDR2 SASEGT. This CDR3 is 13 amino acids long. Clones were read by immunoSEQ multiplex PCR, and TCRdb kept only the in-frame ones, dropping some. The sample has roughly 60,000 clones, 65% to 75% seen once. This entry is derived from a study of a mutant IDH1 vaccine in newly diagnosed glioma. Study results and limitations: It seemed that pseudoprogression was not linked to changes in the top peripheral T cell clonotypes.

Stated time point: week 35, safety follow-up. It was 300 ug of mutant IDH1 20-mer peptide that made up each vaccine dose, given with topical imiquimod. The chain uses TRBV6-1 and TRBJ2-1; TRBD2 agrees at 7 bases. This receptor was taken from a man between 45 and 60 years old with glioma. The source was PBMCs, collected from a glioma patient whose treatment included an IDH1 peptide vaccine. Here the CDR3 DNA reads TGTGCCAGCAGTCCCGGGACTATCAATGAGCAGTTCTTC. Its protein product is CASSPGTINEQFF.